This T cell receptor beta chain comes out of a study of Tregs in tolerant kidney transplant recipients. Study-wide results and limits: No direct test of biological reproducibility was done here. Validation in larger populations is needed because few patients were studied. For some patients, primers changed over time, blocking nucleotide-level comparison. Tregs expanded with activated donor B cells seemed most donor-specific.

Mixed chimerism was transient after nonmyeloablative marrow transplants from related graft donors. Method: immunoSEQ multiplex PCR; TCRdb's copy keeps in-frame clones and lacks some. Of 40,000 to 50,000 clones in the sample, roughly 87% were seen once. Concerning this clone itself: Its antigen is as yet unknown.

The clonotype originates from a human patient who received a combined kidney and bone marrow transplant. These T cells may partly come from the graft donor. The material was CD8+ T cells from blood (PBMCs), obtained 12 months after the transplant.

In DNA, the CDR3 is TGTGCCAGCAGACTAGCGGGGGGTTTTACTAGCACAGATACGCAGTATTTT. It yields the protein CASRLAGGFTSTDTQYF. This chain links TRBV2 with TRBJ2-3; 12 nucleotides agree with TRBD2. Germline-derived CDR1 and CDR2 are SNHLY and FYNNEI. The CDR3 spans 17 residues. The V gene end was trimmed by 6 bases and the J gene end by 0 bases; junction bases not matched to a gene: 7.